This T cell receptor beta chain was captured by sequencing in a study of blood T cell repertoires in COVID-19. Some clones are missing from TCRdb's copy, which holds only in-frame ones; the method was immunoSEQ multiplex PCR. The top ten clones hold 2.2% of a sample with about 39,000 clones, roughly 92% of them seen once. V trimming: 2 bases; J trimming: 5 bases; junction bases outside the gene matches: 6. Germline assignment: CDR1 SGHVS and CDR2 FQNEAQ. The CDR3 totals 16 residues. The specimen was peripheral blood. The TCR originated in a man between 50 and 59 years old with active COVID-19. V usage is TRBV7-8 and J usage is TRBJ2-1; 10 bases fit TRBD2. The chain's CDR3 is CASSLMGLAIHNEQFF. CDR3 DNA: TGTGCCAGCAGCTTAATGGGACTAGCGATTCACAATGAGCAGTTCTTC. Together with reference TRBV7-8 and TRBJ2-1, the CDR3 gives the full variable domain: GAGVSQSPRYKVAKRGQDVALRCDPISGHVSLFWYQQALGQGPEFLTYFQNEAQLDKSGLPSDRFFAERPEGSVSTLKIQRTQQEDSAVYLCASSLMGLAIHNEQFFGPGTRLTVL.